The clone carrying this T cell receptor (beta chain) was seen ten or more times. Its cognate antigen is unknown. Trimming removed 5 bases from V and 4 bases from J, with 14 bases in between. The length of the CDR3 is 14 residues. In germline, CDR1 is SGHTA, CDR2 FQGNSA. This sample was included in a study of T cells in Graves' hyperthyroidism and ophthalmopathy. Study-wide results and caveats: Ophthalmopathy, as predicted by the model, came a median roughly 6.5 months after the prediction.

The authors deemed Graves' hyperthyroidism stable absent ophthalmopathy progression within 18 months. Amplification of TCR beta CDR3 regions used RNA as the template. RT-PCR in the first round (using the HTBI primer set) targeted the TCR CDR3. TCRdb reprocessed the multiplex PCR reads with MiXCR, giving one entry per CDR3 protein. The sample consists of a few hundred thousand distinct CDR3 sequences, around 20% of them appearing once. This receptor was identified in a man aged 35 to 55 with Graves' hyperthyroidism. J is TRBJ1-2 and V is TRBV7-2; D remains unclear. The sample taken for sequencing was blood. DNA for the CDR3: TGTGCCAGCAGCCCGGATCGTCGGGGCTATGGCTACACCTTC. Translating gives CASSPDRRGYGYTF.